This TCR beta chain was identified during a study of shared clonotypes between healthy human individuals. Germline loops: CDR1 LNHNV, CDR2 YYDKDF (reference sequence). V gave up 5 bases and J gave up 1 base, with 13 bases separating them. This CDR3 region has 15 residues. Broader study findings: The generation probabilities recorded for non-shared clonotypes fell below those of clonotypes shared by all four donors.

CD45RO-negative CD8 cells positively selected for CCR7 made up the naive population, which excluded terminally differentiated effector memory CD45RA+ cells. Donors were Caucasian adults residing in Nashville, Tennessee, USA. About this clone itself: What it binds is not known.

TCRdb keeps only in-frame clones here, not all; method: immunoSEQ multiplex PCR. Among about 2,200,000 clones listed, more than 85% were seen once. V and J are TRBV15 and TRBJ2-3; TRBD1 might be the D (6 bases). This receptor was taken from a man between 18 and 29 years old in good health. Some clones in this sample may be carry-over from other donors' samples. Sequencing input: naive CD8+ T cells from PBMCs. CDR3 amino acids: CATSSRDTRTDTQYF. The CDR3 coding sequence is TGTGCCACCAGCTCACGGGACACCCGCACAGATACGCAGTATTTT.